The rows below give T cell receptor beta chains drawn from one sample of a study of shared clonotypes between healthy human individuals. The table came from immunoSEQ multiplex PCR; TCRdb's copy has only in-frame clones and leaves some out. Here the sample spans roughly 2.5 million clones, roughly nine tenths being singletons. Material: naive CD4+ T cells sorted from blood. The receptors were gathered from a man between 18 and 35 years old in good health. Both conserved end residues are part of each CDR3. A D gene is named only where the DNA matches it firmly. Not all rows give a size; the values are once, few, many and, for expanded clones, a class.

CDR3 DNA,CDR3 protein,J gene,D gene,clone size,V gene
TGTGCCAGCAGCCCATCCGGTCGGCTCCAAGATACGCAGTATTTT,CASSPSGRLQDTQYF,TRBJ2-3,NA,NA,TRBV11-2
TGCGCCAGCAGCTCTAAGACAGGGACGGGCTACGAGCAGTACTTC,CASSSKTGTGYEQYF,TRBJ2-7,TRBD1,NA,TRBV5-1
TGTGCCAGTAGTTCTAAGGGGTCGAGGAGAGAGACCCAGTACTTC,CASSSKGSRRETQYF,TRBJ2-5,NA,NA,TRBV19
TGTGCCAGCAGTGAAGAGGGGAGCGGGAACACCGGGGAGCTGTTTTTT,CASSEEGSGNTGELFF,TRBJ2-2,NA,NA,TRBV2
TGTGCCAGTACAACCGGGACAGGGGGTACTGAAGCTTTCTTT,CASTTGTGGTEAFF,TRBJ1-1,TRBD1,NA,TRBV9
TGTGCCAGCAGTTTAATTGCCCTGAAGGCCAATAATTCACCCCTCCACTTT,CASSLIALKANNSPLHF,TRBJ1-6,NA,NA,TRBV28
TGTGCCAGCAGTTTACCGGGTGTTTTAGCCAAAAACATTCAGTACTTC,CASSLPGVLAKNIQYF,TRBJ2-4,NA,NA,TRBV27
TGTGCCAGCAGTGAAATGGTCAATCAGCCCCAGCATTTT,CASSEMVNQPQHF,TRBJ1-5,NA,NA,TRBV2
TGTGCCAGCTCACCCTCGGTTCAGGGAGGAGAAAAACTGTTTTTT,CASSPSVQGGEKLFF,TRBJ1-4,NA,NA,TRBV18
TGTGCCAGCAGCTCCAGGGGGGGACTAGCGGGGATGGGGCAGTACTTC,CASSSRGGLAGMGQYF,TRBJ2-7,TRBD2,NA,TRBV13
TGTGCCAGCAGCCAAGCCGGACAGGGCTCTCTTCAGCCCCAGCATTTT,CASSQAGQGSLQPQHF,TRBJ1-5,TRBD1,few,TRBV4-2
TGTGCCTGGAGTCCCGTAGGAGAAAAACTGTTTTTT,CAWSPVGEKLFF,TRBJ1-4,NA,NA,TRBV30
TGTGCCAGCAGCGCAGGGTTTGGAGGCTACACCTTC,CASSAGFGGYTF,TRBJ1-2,NA,once,TRBV9
TGTGCCAGCAGTCCCCGGACAGAGCAGTTCTTC,CASSPRTEQFF,TRBJ2-1,NA,NA,TRBV6-6
TGTGCCAGCAGTTTAGACACCGGGGAGCTGTTTTTT,CASSLDTGELFF,TRBJ2-2,NA,NA,TRBV2
TGTGCCAGTAGTATGTCCTGGAATGAGCAGTTCTTC,CASSMSWNEQFF,TRBJ2-1,NA,NA,TRBV19
TGTGCCAGCAGGCGGGGGCATAACTACGAGCAGTACTTC,CASRRGHNYEQYF,TRBJ2-7,NA,NA,TRBV6-6
TGTGCCAGCACCCCCAGGTTCACTGAAGCTTTCTTT,CASTPRFTEAFF,TRBJ1-1,NA,NA,TRBV7-2